This TCR beta chain stems from a study of cytomegalovirus exposure and HLA in healthy donors. Turning to the study itself: An earlier analysis identified 100 million to 130 million unique TCR beta sequences in about 200 million T cells. About 85 million unique TCRs from HLA-typed donors were held in an early release of data. Study results and caveats: A previous analysis found most TCR beta V segments productive roughly 87% or roughly 30% of the time. Immune exposure information comprised only CMV serostatus.

This clone was detected once. Its matching antigen is unknown. The PCR made use of 60 Vbeta and 13 Jbeta primers. Clones were read by immunoSEQ multiplex PCR, and TCRdb kept only the in-frame ones, dropping some. The sample shows some 140,000 clones, approximately 87% of them seen only once. CDR3 length: 15 residues. CDR1 is SGHNT, CDR2 YYREEE, per germline (reference sequence). V dropped 2 bases and J dropped 3 bases, with 11 bases sitting between them. The sequencing input was PBMCs. This receptor was taken from a man aged 40-49 years in good health and CMV-seronegative. The chain carries TRBV5-4 and TRBJ2-2; D is possibly TRBD2 (5 bases). Here the CDR3 reads CASSLMGVDTGELFF. The CDR3 DNA sequence: TGTGCCAGCAGCTTAATGGGAGTAGACACCGGGGAGCTGTTTTTT.